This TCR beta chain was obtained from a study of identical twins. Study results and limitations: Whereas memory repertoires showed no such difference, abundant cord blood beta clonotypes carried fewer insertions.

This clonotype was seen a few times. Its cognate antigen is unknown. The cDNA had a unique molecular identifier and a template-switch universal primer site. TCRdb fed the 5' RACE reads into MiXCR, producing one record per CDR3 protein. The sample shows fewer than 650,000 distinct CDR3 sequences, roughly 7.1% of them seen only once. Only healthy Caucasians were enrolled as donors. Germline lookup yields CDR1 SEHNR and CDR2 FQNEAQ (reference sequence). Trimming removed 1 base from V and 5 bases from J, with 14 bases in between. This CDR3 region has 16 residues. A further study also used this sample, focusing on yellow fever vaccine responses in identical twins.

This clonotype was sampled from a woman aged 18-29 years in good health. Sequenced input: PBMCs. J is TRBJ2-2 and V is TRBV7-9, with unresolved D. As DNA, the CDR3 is TGTGCCAGCAGCTTAGAAGGACGACGTATAACCGGGGAGCTGTTTTTT. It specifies CASSLEGRRITGELFF. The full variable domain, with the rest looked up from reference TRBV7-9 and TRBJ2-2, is DTGVSQNPRHKITKRGQNVTFRCDPISEHNRLYWYRQTLGQGPEFLTYFQNEAQLEKSRLLSDRFSAERPKGSFSTLEIQRTEQGDSAMYLCASSLEGRRITGELFFGEGSRLTVL.